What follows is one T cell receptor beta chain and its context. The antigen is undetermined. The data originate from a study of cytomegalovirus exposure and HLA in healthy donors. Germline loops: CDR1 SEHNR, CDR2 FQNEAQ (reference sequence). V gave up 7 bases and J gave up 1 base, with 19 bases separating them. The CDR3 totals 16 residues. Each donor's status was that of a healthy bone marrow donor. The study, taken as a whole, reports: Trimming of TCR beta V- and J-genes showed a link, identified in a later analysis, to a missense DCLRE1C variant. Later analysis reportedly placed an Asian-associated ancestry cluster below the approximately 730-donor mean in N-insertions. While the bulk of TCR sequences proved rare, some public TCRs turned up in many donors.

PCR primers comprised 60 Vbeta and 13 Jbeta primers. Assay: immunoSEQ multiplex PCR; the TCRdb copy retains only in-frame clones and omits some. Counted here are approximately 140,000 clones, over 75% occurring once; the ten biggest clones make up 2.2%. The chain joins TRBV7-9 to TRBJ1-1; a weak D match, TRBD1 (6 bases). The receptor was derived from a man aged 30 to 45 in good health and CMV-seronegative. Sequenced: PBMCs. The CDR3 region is CASTPGIGGANTEAFF. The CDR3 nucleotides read TGTGCCAGCACCCCCGGTATTGGGGGCGCGAACACTGAAGCTTTCTTT.